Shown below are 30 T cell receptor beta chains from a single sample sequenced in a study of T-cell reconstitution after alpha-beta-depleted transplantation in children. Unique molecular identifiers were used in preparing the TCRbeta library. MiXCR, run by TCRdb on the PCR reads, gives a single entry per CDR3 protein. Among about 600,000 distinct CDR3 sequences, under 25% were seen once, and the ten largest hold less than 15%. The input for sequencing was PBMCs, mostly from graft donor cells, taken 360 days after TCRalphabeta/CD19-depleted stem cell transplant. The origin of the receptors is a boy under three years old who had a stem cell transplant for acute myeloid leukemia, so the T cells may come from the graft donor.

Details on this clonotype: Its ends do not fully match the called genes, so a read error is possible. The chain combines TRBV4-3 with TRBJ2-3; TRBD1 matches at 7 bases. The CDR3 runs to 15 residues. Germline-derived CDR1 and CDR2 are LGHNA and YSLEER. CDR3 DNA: TGCGCCAGCAGCCGTCTGACAGGGAGCAGAGATACGCAGTATTTT. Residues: CASSRLTGSRDTQYF.

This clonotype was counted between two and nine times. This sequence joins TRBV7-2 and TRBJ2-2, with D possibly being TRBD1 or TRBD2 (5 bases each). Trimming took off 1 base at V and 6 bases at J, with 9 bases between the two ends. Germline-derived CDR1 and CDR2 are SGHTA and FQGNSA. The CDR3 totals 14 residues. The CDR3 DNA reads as TGTGCCAGCAGCTTAGTACGGGGACCCGGGGAGCTGTTTTTT. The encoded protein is CASSLVRGPGELFF. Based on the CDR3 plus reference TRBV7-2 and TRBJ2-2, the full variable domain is GAGVSQSPSNKVTEKGKDVELRCDPISGHTALYWYRQSLGQGLEFLIYFQGNSAPDKSGLPSDRFSAERTGGSVSTLTIQRTQQEDSAVYLCASSLVRGPGELFFGEGSRLTVL.

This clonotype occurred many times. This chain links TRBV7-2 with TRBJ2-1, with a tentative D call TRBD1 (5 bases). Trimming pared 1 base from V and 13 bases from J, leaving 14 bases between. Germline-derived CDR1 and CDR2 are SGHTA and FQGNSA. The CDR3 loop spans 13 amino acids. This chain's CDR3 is CASSLVGQGSQFF. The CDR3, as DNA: TGTGCCAGCAGCTTAGTAGGCCAGGGAAGCCAGTTCTTC.

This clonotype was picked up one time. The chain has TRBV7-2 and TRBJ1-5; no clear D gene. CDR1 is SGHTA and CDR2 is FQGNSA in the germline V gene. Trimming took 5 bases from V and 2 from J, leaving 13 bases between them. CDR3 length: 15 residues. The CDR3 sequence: CASSLSKGGNQPQHF. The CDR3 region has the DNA TGTGCCAGCAGCCTATCGAAGGGCGGCAATCAGCCCCAGCATTTT.

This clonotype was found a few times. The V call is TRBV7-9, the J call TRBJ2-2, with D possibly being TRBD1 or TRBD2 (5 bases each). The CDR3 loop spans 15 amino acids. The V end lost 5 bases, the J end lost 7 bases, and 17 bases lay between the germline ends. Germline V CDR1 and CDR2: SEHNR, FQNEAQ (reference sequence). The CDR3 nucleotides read TGTGCCAGCAGCCTTGCCGAGGGGCTCGGCGGGGAGCTGTTTTTT. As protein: CASSLAEGLGGELFF.

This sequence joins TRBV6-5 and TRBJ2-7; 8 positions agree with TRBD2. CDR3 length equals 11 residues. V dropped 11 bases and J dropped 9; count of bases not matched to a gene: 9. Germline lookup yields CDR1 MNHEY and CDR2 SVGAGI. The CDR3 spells CAAHSGGGQYF. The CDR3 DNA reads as TGTGCCGCTCACTCCGGGGGGGGGCAGTACTTC.

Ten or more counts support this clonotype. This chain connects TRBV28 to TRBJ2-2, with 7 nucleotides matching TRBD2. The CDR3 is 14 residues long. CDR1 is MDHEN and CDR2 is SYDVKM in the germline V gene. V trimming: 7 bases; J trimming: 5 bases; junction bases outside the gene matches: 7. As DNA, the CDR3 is TGTGCCAGCATCTGGCGGGGGAAAACCGGGGAGCTGTTTTTT. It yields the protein CASIWRGKTGELFF.

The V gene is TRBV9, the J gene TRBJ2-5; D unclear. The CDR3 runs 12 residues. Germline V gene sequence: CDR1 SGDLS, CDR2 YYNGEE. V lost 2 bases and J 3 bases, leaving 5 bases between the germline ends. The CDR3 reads CASSVGEETQYF. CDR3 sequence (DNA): TGTGCCAGCAGCGTTGGTGAAGAGACCCAGTACTTC.

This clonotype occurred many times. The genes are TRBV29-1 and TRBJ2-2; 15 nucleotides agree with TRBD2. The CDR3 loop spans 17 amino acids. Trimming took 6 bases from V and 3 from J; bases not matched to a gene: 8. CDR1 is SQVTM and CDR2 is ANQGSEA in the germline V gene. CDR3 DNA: TGCAGCGTGAAGGGACTAGCGGGGGGTTCTGACACCGGGGAGCTGTTTTTT. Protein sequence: CSVKGLAGGSDTGELFF.

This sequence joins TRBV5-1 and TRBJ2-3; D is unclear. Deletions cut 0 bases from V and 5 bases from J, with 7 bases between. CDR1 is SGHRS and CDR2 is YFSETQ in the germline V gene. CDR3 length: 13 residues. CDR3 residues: CASSLVYKDTQYF. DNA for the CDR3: TGCGCCAGCAGCTTGGTTTACAAAGATACGCAGTATTTT.

CDR3: CASSPGFTSTDTQYF. The DNA of the CDR3 is TGTGCCAGCAGCCCAGGTTTTACCAGCACAGATACGCAGTATTTT. This chain uses TRBV9 with TRBJ2-3; D is unresolved. The germline V gene has CDR1 SGDLS and CDR2 YYNGEE. Between the trimmed V and J ends, which lost 4 bases and 0 bases, there was a span of 12 bases. CDR3 length: 15 amino acids. Full variable domain (missing parts from reference TRBV9 and TRBJ2-3): DSGVTQTPKHLITATGQRVTLRCSPRSGDLSVYWYQQSLDQGLQFLIQYYNGEERAKGNILERFSAQQFPDLHSELNLSSLELGDSALYFCASSPGFTSTDTQYFGPGTRLTVL.

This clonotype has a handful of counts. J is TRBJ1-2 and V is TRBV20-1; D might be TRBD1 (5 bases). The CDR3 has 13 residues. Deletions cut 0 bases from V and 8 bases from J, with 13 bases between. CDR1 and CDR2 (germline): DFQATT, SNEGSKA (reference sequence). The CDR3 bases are TGCAGTGCTAGAGATCTGAGCCAGGGAGGCTACACCTTC. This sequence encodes CSARDLSQGGYTF.

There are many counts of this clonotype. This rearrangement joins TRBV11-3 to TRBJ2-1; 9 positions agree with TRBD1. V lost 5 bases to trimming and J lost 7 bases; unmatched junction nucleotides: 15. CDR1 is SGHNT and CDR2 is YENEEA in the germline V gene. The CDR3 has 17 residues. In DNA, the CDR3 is TGTGCCAGCAGCCCCGGACAGGGGAGGTTTCGTCTGAATGAGCAGTTCTTC. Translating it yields CASSPGQGRFRLNEQFF.

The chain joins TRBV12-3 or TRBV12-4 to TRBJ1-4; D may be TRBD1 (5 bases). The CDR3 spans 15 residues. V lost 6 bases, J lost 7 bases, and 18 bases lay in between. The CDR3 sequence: CASSRAGAEGEKLFF. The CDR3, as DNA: TGTGCCAGCAGCCGCGCTGGGGCGGAAGGTGAAAAACTGTTTTTT.

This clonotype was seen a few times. The CDR3 region is CASSSPQAGEYV. DNA for the CDR3: TGTGCCAGCAGCTCCCCACAAGCGGGGGAGTACGTC. The chain combines TRBV3-1 with TRBJ2-7, with 8 bases that match TRBD2. Looked up from germline, CDR1 is LGHDT and CDR2 is YNNKEL (reference sequence). The CDR3 contains 12 residues. V lost 5 bases, J lost 11 bases, and 8 bases stayed unmatched.

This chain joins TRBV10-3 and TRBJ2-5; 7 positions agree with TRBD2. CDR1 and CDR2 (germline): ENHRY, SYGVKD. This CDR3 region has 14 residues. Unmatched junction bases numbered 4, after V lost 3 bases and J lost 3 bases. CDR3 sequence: CAISEMAGEETQYF. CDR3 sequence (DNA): TGTGCCATCAGTGAAATGGCGGGGGAAGAGACCCAGTACTTC.

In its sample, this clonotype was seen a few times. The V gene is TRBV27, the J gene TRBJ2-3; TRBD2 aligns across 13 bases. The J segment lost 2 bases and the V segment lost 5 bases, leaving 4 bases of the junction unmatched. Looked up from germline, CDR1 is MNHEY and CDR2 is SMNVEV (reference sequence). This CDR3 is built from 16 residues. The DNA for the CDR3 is TGTGCCAGCAGTGGACTAGCGGGGGCCATCACAGATACGCAGTATTTT. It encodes CASSGLAGAITDTQYF.

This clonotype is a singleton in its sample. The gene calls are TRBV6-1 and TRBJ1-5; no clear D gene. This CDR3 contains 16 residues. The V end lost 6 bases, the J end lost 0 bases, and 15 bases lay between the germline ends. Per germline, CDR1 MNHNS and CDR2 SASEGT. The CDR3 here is CASRGGRPYSNQPQHF. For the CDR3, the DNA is TGTGCCAGCAGGGGCGGACGGCCATATAGCAATCAGCCCCAGCATTTT.

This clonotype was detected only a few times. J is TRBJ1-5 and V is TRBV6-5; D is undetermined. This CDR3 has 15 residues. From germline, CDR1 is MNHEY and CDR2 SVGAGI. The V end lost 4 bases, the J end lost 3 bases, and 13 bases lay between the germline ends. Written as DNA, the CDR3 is TGTGCCAGCAGTTGGCCCCCTGAGGTCAATCAGCCCCAGCATTTT. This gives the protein CASSWPPEVNQPQHF.

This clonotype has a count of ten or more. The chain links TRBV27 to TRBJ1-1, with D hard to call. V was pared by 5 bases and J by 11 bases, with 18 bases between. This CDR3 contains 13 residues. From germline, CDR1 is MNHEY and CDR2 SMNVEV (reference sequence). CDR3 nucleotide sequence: TGTGCCAGCAGTCCTACAGAGGACCTGATGGCTTTCTTT. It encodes CASSPTEDLMAFF.

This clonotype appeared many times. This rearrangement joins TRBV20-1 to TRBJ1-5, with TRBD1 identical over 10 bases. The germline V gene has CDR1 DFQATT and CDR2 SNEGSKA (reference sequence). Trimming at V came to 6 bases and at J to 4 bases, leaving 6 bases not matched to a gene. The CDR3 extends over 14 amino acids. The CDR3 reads CSASPGQGNQPQHF. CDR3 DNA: TGCAGTGCGAGTCCGGGACAGGGGAATCAGCCCCAGCATTTT.

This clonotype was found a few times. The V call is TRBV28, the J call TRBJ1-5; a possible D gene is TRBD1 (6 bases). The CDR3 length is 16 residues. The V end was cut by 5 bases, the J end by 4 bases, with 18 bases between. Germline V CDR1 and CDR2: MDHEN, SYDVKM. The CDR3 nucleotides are TGTGCCAGCAGTCCTGGGGGGGCAGGTACGAATCAGCCCCAGCATTTT. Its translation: CASSPGGAGTNQPQHF.

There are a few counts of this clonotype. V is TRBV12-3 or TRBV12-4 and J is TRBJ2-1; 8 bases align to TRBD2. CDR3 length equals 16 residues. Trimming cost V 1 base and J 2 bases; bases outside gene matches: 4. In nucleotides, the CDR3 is TGTGCCAGCAGTTTAGGGGGACTAGTGGCCTACAATGAGCAGTTCTTC. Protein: CASSLGGLVAYNEQFF.

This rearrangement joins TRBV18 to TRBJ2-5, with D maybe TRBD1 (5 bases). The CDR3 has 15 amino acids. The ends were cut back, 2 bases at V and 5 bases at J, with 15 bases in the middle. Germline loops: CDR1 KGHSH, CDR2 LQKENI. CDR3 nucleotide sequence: TGTGCCAGCTCACCAATCGCAGGGCCAGGGGAGACCCAGTACTTC. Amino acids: CASSPIAGPGETQYF. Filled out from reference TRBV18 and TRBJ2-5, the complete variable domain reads NAGVMQNPRHLVRRRGQEARLRCSPMKGHSHVYWYRQLPEEGLKFMVYLQKENIIDESGMPKERFSAEFPKEGPSILRIQQVVRGDSAAYFCASSPIAGPGETQYFGPGTRLLVL.

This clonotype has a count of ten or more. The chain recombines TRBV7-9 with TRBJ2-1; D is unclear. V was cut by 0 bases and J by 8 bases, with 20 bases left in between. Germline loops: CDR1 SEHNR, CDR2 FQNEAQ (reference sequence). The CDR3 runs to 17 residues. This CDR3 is CASSLATGPPGRDEQFF. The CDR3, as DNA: TGTGCCAGCAGCTTAGCCACCGGACCCCCTGGTAGGGATGAGCAGTTCTTC.

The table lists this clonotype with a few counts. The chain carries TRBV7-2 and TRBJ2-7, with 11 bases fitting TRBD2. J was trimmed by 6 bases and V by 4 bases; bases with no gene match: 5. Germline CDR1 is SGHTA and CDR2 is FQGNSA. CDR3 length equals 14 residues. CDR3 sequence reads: CASSSLAGALEQYF. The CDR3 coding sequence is TGTGCCAGCAGCTCACTAGCGGGGGCTCTCGAGCAGTACTTC.

This CDR3 is CAIKGINRGGADTQYF. Written as DNA, the CDR3 is TGTGCCATCAAGGGGATAAACAGGGGAGGTGCAGATACGCAGTATTTT. The rearrangement links TRBV10-3 to TRBJ2-3; tentatively, D is TRBD1 (7 bases). V dropped 7 bases and J dropped 4 bases, with 21 bases sitting between them. The length of the CDR3 is 16 residues. Looked up from germline, CDR1 is ENHRY and CDR2 is SYGVKD.

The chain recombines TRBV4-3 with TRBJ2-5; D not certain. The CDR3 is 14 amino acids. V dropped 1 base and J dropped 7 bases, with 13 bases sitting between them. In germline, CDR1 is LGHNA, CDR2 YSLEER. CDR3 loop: CASSQAVGSRTQYF. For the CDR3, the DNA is TGCGCCAGCAGCCAAGCAGTGGGCTCGCGGACCCAGTACTTC.

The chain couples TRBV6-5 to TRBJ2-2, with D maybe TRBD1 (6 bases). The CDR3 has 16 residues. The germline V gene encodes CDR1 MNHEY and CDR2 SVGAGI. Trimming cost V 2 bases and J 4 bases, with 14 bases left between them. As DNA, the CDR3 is TGTGCCAGCAGTTACCGCCGGACAGCCCCCACCGGGGAGCTGTTTTTT. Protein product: CASSYRRTAPTGELFF.

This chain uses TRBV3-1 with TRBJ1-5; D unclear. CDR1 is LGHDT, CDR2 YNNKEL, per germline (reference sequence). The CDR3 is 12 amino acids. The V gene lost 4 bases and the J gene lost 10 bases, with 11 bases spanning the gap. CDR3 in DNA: TGTGCCAGCAGCCTCCTCGGGGAACCCCAGCATTTT. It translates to CASSLLGEPQHF.